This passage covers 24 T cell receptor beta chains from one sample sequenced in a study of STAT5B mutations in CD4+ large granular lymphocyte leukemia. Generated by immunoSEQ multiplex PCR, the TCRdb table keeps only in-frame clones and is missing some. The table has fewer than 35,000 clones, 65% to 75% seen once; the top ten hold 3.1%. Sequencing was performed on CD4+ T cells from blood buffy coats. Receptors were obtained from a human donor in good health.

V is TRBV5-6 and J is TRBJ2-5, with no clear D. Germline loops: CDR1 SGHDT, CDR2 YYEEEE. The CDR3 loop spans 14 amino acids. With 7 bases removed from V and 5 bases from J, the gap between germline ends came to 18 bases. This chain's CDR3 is CASSTPQRTETQYF. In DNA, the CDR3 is TGTGCCAGCTCGACCCCCCAGAGGACGGAGACCCAGTACTTC.

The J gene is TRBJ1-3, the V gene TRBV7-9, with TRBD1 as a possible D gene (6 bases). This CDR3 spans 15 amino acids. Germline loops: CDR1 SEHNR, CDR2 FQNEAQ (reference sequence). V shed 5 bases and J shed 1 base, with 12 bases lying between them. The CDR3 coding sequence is TGTGCCAGCAGCATGACAGGCGGGTCTGGAAACACCATATATTTT. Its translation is CASSMTGGSGNTIYF.

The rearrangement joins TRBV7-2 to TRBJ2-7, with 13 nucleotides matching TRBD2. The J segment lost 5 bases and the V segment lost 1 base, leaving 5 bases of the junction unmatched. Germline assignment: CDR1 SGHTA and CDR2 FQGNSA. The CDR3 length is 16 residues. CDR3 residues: CASSLGQLAGGHEQYF. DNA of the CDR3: TGTGCCAGCAGCTTAGGCCAACTAGCGGGAGGGCACGAGCAGTACTTC.

The CDR3 reads CASSDRIQETQYF. In DNA, the CDR3 is TGTGCCAGTAGTGACAGAATTCAAGAGACCCAGTACTTC. The chain uses TRBV19 and TRBJ2-5, with D possibly matching TRBD1 (5 bases). V lost 5 bases to trimming and J lost 2 bases, with 9 bases between them. The CDR3 covers 13 residues. Germline CDR1 is LNHDA and CDR2 is SQIVND (reference sequence). Full variable domain (remainder filled in from reference TRBV19 and TRBJ2-5): DGGITQSPKYLFRKEGQNVTLSCEQNLNHDAMYWYRQDPGQGLRLIYYSQIVNDFQKGDIAEGYSVSREKKESFPLTVTSAQKNPTAFYLCASSDRIQETQYFGPGTRLLVL.

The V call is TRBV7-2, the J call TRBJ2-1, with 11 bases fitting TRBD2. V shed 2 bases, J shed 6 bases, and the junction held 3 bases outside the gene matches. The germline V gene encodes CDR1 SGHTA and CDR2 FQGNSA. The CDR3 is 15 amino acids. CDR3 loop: CASSLRTSGSNEQFF. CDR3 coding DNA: TGTGCCAGCAGCTTAAGGACTAGCGGGTCCAATGAGCAGTTCTTC.

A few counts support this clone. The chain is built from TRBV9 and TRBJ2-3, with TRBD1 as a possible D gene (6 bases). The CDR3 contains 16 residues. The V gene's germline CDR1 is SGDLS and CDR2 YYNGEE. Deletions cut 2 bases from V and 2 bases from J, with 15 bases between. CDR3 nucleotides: TGTGCCAGCAGCGTGGGGTCAGGGGCGATCACAGATACGCAGTATTTT. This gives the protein CASSVGSGAITDTQYF.

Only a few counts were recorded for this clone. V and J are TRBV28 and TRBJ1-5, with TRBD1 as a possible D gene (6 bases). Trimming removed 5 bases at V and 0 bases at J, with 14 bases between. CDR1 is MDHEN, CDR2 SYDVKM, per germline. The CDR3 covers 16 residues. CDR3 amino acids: CASSPWTVNSNQPQHF. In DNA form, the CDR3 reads TGTGCCAGCAGTCCATGGACAGTTAATAGCAATCAGCCCCAGCATTTT.

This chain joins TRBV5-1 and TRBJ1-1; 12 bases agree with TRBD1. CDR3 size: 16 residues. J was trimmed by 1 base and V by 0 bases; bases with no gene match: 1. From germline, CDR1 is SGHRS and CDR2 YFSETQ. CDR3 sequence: CASSLVGQGANTEAFF. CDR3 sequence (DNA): TGCGCCAGCAGCTTGGTGGGACAGGGGGCGAACACTGAAGCTTTCTTT.

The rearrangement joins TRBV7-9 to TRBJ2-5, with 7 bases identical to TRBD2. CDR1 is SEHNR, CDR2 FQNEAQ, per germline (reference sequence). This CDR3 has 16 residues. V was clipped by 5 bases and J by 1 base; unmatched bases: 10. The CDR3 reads CASSLRRGGSQETQYF. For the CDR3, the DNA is TGTGCCAGCAGCCTCCGGAGGGGCGGGAGCCAAGAGACCCAGTACTTC.

CDR3 in amino acids: CASSEGVNYGYTF. The CDR3 DNA sequence: TGTGCCAGCAGCGAAGGGGTTAACTATGGCTACACCTTC. J is TRBJ1-2 and V is TRBV7-9, with D tentatively TRBD1 (5 bases). Germline-derived CDR1 and CDR2 are SEHNR and FQNEAQ (reference sequence). The CDR3 has 13 amino acids. Trimming stripped 5 bases from V and 1 base from J, with 8 bases between.

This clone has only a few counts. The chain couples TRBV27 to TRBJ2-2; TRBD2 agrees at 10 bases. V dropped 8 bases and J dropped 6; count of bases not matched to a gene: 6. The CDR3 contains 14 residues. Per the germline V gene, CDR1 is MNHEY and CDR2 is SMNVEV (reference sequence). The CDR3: CASGGTSGAGELFF. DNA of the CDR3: TGTGCCAGCGGGGGAACTAGCGGGGCCGGGGAGCTGTTTTTT.

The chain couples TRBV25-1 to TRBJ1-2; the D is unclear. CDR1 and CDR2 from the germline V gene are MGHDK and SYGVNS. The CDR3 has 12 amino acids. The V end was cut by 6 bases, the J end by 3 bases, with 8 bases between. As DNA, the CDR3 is TGTGCCAGCAGGAACCCTGACTATGGCTACACCTTC. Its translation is CASRNPDYGYTF.

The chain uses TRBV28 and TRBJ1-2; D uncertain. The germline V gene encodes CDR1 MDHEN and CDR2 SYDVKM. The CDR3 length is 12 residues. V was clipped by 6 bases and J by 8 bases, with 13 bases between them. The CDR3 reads CASSLTERGYTF. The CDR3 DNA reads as TGTGCCAGCAGCCTAACCGAAAGGGGCTACACCTTC.

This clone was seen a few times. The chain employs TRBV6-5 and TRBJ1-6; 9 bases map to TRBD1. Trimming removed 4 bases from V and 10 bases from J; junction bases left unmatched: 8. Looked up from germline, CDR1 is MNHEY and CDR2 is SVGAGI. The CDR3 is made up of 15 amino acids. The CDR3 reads CASSFSGTGYSPLHF. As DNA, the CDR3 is TGTGCCAGCAGTTTCTCCGGGACAGGGTACTCACCCCTCCACTTT.

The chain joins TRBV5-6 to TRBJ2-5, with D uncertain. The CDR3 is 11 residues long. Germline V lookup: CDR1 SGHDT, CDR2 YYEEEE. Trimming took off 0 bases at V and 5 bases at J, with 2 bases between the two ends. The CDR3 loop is CASSLEETQYF. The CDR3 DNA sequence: TGTGCCAGCAGCTTGGAGGAGACCCAGTACTTC.

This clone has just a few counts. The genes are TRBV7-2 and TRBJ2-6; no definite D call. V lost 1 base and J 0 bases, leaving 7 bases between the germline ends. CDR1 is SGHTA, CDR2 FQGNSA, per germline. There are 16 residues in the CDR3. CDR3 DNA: TGTGCCAGCAGCTTAGGCCAACACTCTGGGGCCAACGTCCTGACTTTC. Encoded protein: CASSLGQHSGANVLTF. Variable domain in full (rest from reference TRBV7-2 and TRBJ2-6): GAGVSQSPSNKVTEKGKDVELRCDPISGHTALYWYRQSLGQGLEFLIYFQGNSAPDKSGLPSDRFSAERTGGSVSTLTIQRTQQEDSAVYLCASSLGQHSGANVLTFGAGSRLTVL.

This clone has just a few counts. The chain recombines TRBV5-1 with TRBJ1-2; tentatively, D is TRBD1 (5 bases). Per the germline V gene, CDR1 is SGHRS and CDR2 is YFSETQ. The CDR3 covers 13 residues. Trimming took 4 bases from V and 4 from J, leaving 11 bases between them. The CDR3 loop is CASSQDGTYGYTF. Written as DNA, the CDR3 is TGCGCCAGCAGCCAGGACGGGACCTATGGCTACACCTTC.

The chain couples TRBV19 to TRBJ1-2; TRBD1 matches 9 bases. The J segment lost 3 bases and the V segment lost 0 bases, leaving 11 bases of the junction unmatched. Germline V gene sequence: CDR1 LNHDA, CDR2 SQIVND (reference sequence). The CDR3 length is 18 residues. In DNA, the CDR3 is TGTGCCAGTAGTATAGATCGCCGGACAGGGGAGCCTCACTATGGCTACACCTTC. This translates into CASSIDRRTGEPHYGYTF.

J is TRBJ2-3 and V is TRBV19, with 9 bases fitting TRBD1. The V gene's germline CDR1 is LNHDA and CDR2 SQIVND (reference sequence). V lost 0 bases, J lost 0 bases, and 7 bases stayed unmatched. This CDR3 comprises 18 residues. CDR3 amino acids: CASSIDFTGTGSTDTQYF. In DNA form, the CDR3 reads TGTGCCAGTAGTATAGACTTTACCGGGACAGGGAGCACAGATACGCAGTATTTT.

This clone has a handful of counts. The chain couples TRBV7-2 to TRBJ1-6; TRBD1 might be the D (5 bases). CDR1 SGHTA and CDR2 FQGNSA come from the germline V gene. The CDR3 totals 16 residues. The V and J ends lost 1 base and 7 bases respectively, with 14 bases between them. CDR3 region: CASSLVSGFQNSPLHF. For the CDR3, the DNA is TGTGCCAGCAGCTTAGTGTCAGGGTTTCAAAATTCACCCCTCCACTTT.

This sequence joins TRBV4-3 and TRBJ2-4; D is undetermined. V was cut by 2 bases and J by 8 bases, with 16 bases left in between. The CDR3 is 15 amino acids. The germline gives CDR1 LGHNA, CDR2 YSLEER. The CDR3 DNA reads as TGCGCCAGCAGCCAATCGGGTGTTGTGAATTACATTCAGTACTTC. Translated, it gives CASSQSGVVNYIQYF.

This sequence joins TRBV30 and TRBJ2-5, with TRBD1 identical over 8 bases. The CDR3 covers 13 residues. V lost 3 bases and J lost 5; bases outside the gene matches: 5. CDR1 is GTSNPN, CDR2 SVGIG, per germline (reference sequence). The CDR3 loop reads CAWSGQGYETQYF. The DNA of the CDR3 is TGTGCCTGGAGCGGACAGGGATACGAGACCCAGTACTTC.

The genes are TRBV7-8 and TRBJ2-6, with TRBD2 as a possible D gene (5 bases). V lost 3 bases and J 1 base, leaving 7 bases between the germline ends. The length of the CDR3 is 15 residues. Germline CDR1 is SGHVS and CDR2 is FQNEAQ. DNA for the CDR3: TGTGCCAGCAGCTTTAGGAGGTCTGGGGCCAACGTCCTGACTTTC. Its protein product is CASSFRRSGANVLTF.

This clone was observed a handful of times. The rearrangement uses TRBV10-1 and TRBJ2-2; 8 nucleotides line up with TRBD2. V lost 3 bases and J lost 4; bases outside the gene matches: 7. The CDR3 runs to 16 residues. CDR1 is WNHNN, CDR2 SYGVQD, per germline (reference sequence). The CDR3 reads CASSDGAGESTGELFF. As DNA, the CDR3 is TGCGCCAGCAGTGATGGAGCGGGAGAAAGCACCGGGGAGCTGTTTTTT.